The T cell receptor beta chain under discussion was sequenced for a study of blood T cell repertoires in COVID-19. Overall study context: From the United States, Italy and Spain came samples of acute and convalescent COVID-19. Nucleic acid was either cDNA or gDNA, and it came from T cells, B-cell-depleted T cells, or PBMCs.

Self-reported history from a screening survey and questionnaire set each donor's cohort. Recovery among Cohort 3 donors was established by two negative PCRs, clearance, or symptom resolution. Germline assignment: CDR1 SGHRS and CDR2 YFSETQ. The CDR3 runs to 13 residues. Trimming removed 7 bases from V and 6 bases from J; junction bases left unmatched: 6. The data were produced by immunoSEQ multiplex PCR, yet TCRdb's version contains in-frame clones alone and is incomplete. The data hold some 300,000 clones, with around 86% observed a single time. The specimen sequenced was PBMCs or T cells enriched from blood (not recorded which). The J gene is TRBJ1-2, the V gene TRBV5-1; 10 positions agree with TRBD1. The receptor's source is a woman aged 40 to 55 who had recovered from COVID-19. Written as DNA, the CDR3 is TGCGCCAGCCGAGGACAGGGGGGTGATGGCTACACCTTC. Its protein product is CASRGQGGDGYTF.